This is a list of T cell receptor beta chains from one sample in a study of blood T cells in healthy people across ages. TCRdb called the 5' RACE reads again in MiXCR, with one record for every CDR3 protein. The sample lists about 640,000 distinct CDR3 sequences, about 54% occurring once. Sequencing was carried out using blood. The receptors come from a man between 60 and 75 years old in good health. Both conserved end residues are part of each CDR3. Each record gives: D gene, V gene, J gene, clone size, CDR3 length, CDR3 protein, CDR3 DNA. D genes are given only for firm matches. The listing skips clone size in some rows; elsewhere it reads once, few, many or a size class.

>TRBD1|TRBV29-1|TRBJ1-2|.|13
CSVLEQGAGGYTF
TGCAGCGTTCTGGAACAGGGGGCAGGAGGCTACACCTTC
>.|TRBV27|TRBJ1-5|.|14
CASSPRSANQPQHF
TGTGCCAGCAGTCCCCGTTCGGCTAATCAGCCCCAGCATTTT
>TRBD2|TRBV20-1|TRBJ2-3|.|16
CSAIPGLAGGTDTQYF
TGCAGTGCCATCCCGGGACTAGCGGGGGGCACAGATACGCAGTATTTT
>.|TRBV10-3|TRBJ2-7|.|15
CAISESNRLHYEQYF
TGTGCCATCAGTGAGTCAAACAGGCTTCACTACGAGCAGTACTTC
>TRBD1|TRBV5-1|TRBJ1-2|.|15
CASSLGMTGDYGYTF
TGCGCCAGCAGCTTGGGAATGACAGGGGACTATGGCTACACCTTC
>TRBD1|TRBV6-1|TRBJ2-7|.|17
CASSAQVGDSTSYEQYF
TGTGCCAGCAGTGCCCAAGTGGGGGACAGTACCTCCTACGAGCAGTACTTC
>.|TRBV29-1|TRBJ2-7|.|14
CSARPGAGRNEQYF
TGCAGCGCGAGACCCGGGGCAGGGAGGAACGAGCAGTACTTC
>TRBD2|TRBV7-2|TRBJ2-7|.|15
CASSLGSGEAYEQYF
TGTGCCAGCAGCCTCGGTAGCGGGGAGGCCTACGAGCAGTACTTC
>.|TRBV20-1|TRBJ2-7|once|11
CSAECSYEQYF
TGCAGTGCTGAGTGTTCCTACGAGCAGTACTTC
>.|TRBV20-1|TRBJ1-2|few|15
CSARDENGANYGYTF
TGCAGTGCTAGAGATGAAAACGGAGCTAACTATGGCTACACCTTC
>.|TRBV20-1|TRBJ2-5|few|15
CSARDPRRDQETQYF
TGCAGTGCTAGAGACCCTCGGCGAGATCAAGAGACCCAGTACTTC
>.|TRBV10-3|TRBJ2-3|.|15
CAISGRNEQGHTQYF
TGTGCCATCAGTGGAAGGAATGAGCAGGGACATACGCAGTATTTT
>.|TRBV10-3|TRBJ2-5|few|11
CAISIEETQYF
TGTGCCATCAGCATCGAAGAGACCCAGTACTTC
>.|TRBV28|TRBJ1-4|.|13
CASSFQGSEKLFF
TGTGCCAGCAGTTTCCAGGGTAGTGAAAAACTGTTTTTT
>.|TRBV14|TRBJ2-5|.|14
CASSPGVARETQYF
TGTGCCAGCAGCCCCGGGGTAGCTCGTGAGACCCAGTACTTC
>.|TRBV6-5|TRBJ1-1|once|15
CASSYWPTGTTEAFF
TGTGCCAGCAGTTACTGGCCCACAGGGACCACTGAAGCTTTCTTT
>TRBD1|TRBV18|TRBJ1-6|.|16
CASSSPDRRDNSPLHF
TGTGCCAGCTCATCCCCGGACAGGCGGGATAATTCACCCCTCCACTTT
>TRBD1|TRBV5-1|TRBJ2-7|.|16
CASSPGQGGSSYEQYF
TGCGCCAGCAGCCCAGGACAGGGGGGAAGCTCCTACGAGCAGTACTTC
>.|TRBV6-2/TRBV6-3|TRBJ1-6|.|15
CASSWAGSGNSPHHF
TGTGCCAGCAGTTGGGCGGGCTCGGGGAATTCACCCCACCACTTT
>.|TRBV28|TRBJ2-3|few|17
CASSLRGLAVPQDTQYF
TGTGCCAGCAGTTTGCGGGGTTTAGCGGTCCCTCAAGATACGCAGTATTTT
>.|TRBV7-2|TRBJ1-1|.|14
CASSLVFLNTEAFF
TGTGCCAGCAGCTTAGTTTTTCTGAACACTGAAGCTTTCTTT
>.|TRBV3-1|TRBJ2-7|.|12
CASRLTGFEQYF
TGTGCCAGCAGACTAACAGGCTTCGAGCAGTACTTC
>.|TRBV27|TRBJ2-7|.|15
CASSLMAGSHNEQYF
TGTGCCAGCAGTTTAATGGCAGGCTCCCACAATGAGCAGTACTTC
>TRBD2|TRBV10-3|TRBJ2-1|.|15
CAISEGEGQGNEQFF
TGTGCCATCAGTGAGGGGGAGGGCCAAGGCAATGAGCAGTTCTTC
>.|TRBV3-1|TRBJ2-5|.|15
CASSRPRDFKETQYF
TGTGCCAGCAGCCGACCCCGGGACTTCAAGGAGACCCAGTACTTC
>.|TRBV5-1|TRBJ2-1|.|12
CASSLAGGIQFF
TGCGCCAGCAGCTTGGCCGGAGGGATTCAGTTCTTC
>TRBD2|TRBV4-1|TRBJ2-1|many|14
CASSQDVAGAAEFF
TGCGCCAGCAGCCAAGATGTAGCGGGGGCCGCCGAGTTCTTC
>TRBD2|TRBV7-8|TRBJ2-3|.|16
CASTRTSGGDTDTQYF
TGTGCCAGCACCCGGACTAGCGGGGGGGACACAGATACGCAGTATTTT
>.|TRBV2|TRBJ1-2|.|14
CASTLVGGNYGYTF
TGTGCCAGCACCCTCGTAGGGGGGAACTATGGCTACACCTTC
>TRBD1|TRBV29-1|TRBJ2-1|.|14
CSVGTGGYYNEQFF
TGCAGCGTAGGGACAGGGGGCTACTACAATGAGCAGTTCTTC
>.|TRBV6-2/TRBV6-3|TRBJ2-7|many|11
CASSHSYEQYF
TGTGCCAGCAGCCACTCCTACGAGCAGTACTTC
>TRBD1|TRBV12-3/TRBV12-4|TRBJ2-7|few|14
CASSTPGQGYEQYF
TGTGCCAGCAGCACCCCTGGACAGGGATACGAGCAGTACTTC
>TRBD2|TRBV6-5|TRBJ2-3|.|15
CASSRRDYPVDTQYF
TGTGCCAGCAGTCGACGGGACTATCCCGTAGATACGCAGTATTTT
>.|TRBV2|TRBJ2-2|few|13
CASSDTFTGELFF
TGTGCCAGCAGCGACACCTTCACCGGGGAGCTGTTTTTT
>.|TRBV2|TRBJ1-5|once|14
CASRAESQWQPQHF
TGTGCCAGCAGGGCGGAATCGCAATGGCAGCCCCAGCATTTT
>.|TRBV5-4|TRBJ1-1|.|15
CASSLIGQMNTEAFF
TGTGCCAGCAGCTTGATCGGGCAGATGAACACTGAAGCTTTCTTT
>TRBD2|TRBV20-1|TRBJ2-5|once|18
CSATPPWTSGGLQETQYF
TGCAGTGCTACCCCTCCATGGACTAGCGGGGGACTTCAAGAGACCCAGTACTTC
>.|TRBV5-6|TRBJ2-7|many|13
CASSSTGRYEQYF
TGTGCCAGCAGCTCAACAGGGCGGTACGAGCAGTACTTC